This T cell receptor (beta chain) is from a study of blood T cell repertoires in COVID-19. Assay used: immunoSEQ multiplex PCR; TCRdb lists only in-frame clones, some missing. This sample has some 110,000 clones, with around 90% found just once. This clone appeared a few times. The CDR3 consists of 15 residues. The germline V gene encodes CDR1 LGHDT and CDR2 YNNKEL (reference sequence). The V and J ends lost 4 bases and 9 bases, in that order; junction bases with no gene match: 3. Specimen: peripheral blood. The chain combines TRBV3-1 (or the pseudogene TRBV3-2) with TRBJ2-1, with 16 bases matching TRBD2. The sequence derives from a human donor in a cohort sampled during active COVID-19. CDR3 DNA: TGTGCCAGCAGCCTAGGGACTAGCGGGGGGGTTGAGCAGTTCTTC. It is translated as CASSLGTSGGVEQFF.